What follows are 19 T cell receptor beta chains derived from one specimen sequenced in a study of metastatic and nonmetastatic thyroid tumors. MiXCR was used by TCRdb to re-call the PCR reads. This repertoire shows approximately 30,000 clones, around 30% found once; its top ten account for over 25%. No patient received treatment before thyroid surgery. Specimen: blood. The receptors derive from a female donor with papillary thyroid cancer or a benign thyroid nodule (not recorded which). Some clones in this sample may be carry-over from other donors' samples.

The rearrangement joins TRBV11-2 to TRBJ2-6, with D possibly called TRBD1 or TRBD2 (5 bases each). The germline CDR1 and CDR2 sequences are SGHAT and FQNNGV. The CDR3 spans 15 residues. V was trimmed by 6 bases and J by 2 bases, leaving 11 bases between them. CDR3 coding DNA: TGTGCCAGCAGTTCTAGGGGAGCTGGGGCCAACGTCCTGACTTTC. Protein: CASSSRGAGANVLTF. Variable domain in full (rest from reference TRBV11-2 and TRBJ2-6): EAGVAQSPRYKIIEKRQSVAFWCNPISGHATLYWYQQILGQGPKLLIQFQNNGVVDDSQLPKDRFSAERLKGVDSTLKIQPAKLEDSAVYLCASSSRGAGANVLTFGAGSRLTVL.

J is TRBJ1-1 and V is TRBV28; 7 bases match TRBD1. The ends lost 2 bases at V and 6 bases at J; junction bases unmatched: 0. The CDR3 contains 12 residues. CDR1 is MDHEN and CDR2 is SYDVKM in the germline V gene. CDR3 in amino acids: CASSLTGAEAFF. The CDR3 coding sequence is TGTGCCAGCAGTTTAACAGGGGCTGAAGCTTTCTTT.

This sequence joins TRBV11-2 and TRBJ2-7; possibly TRBD1 for D (6 bases). From germline, CDR1 is SGHAT and CDR2 FQNNGV. The CDR3 extends over 15 amino acids. Deletions cut 6 bases from V and 2 bases from J, with 17 bases between. In DNA, the CDR3 is TGTGCCAGCAGTAGATTGTTAGGACAGCCCTACGAGCAGTACTTC. The encoded protein is CASSRLLGQPYEQYF.

Ten or more counts support this clone. The chain uses TRBV7-3 and TRBJ1-1, with TRBD1 matching over 10 bases. The germline CDR1 and CDR2 sequences are SGHTA and FQGTGA. J lost 4 bases, V lost 1 base, and 3 bases had no gene match. The CDR3 is made up of 15 amino acids. The CDR3 region has the DNA TGTGCCAGCAGCTTAAGGGGACAGGGGAGCACTGAAGCTTTCTTT. It specifies CASSLRGQGSTEAFF.

In its sample, this clone was seen many times. The genes are TRBV19 and TRBJ2-3; 9 positions match TRBD1. The CDR3 sequence is 16 residues long. Germline V gene data show CDR1 as LNHDA and CDR2 as SQIVND (reference sequence). V dropped 3 bases and J dropped 2; count of bases not matched to a gene: 6. As DNA, the CDR3 is TGTGCCAGTAGTATTTCGGGGACAGGGATCACAGATACGCAGTATTTT. It codes for CASSISGTGITDTQYF.

In nucleotides, the CDR3 is TGTGCCAGCAGCCCAGGGACAGCGCGGGTCGCTGAAGCTTTCTTT. Translated, it gives CASSPGTARVAEAFF. The chain employs TRBV7-2 and TRBJ1-1, with 7 bases matching TRBD1. After removal of 5 bases from V and 6 bases from J, the junction contained 12 bases not matched to a gene. The CDR3 contains 15 residues. CDR1 and CDR2 from the germline V gene are SGHTA and FQGNSA.

As concerns this clone: Mismatch with germline at one junction end may stem from a read error. The J gene is TRBJ2-3, the V gene TRBV6-2 or TRBV6-3, with 9 bases lining up with TRBD2. CDR1 is MNHEY, CDR2 SVGEGT, per germline. This CDR3 contains 14 residues. The CDR3 region is CASSSSGITYTQYF. The CDR3 DNA reads as TGTGCCAGCAGTTCTAGCGGGATCACATATACGCAGTATTTT.

The V gene is TRBV20-1, the J gene TRBJ2-2, with D possibly TRBD2 on 5 matching bases. From germline, CDR1 is DFQATT and CDR2 SNEGSKA (reference sequence). This CDR3 spans 16 amino acids. Trimming pared 3 bases from V and 3 bases from J, leaving 17 bases between. As DNA, the CDR3 is TGCAGTGCTAGGGGTGGGGTACACGGGGACACCGGGGAGCTGTTTTTT. Translation: CSARGGVHGDTGELFF.

The J gene is TRBJ2-5, the V gene TRBV9; 7 bases map to TRBD2. The germline V gene has CDR1 SGDLS and CDR2 YYNGEE. The CDR3 has 14 amino acids. V shed 3 bases and J 5 bases; nucleotides not matched to a gene: 7. For the CDR3, the DNA is TGTGCCAGCAGCGCCCTGGGGGGGACGGAGACCCAGTACTTC. Translation gives CASSALGGTETQYF.

This clone was picked up a small number of times. The genes are TRBV28 and TRBJ1-1; D gene unclear. CDR1 is MDHEN and CDR2 is SYDVKM in the germline V gene. The CDR3 contains 12 residues. Trimming removed 7 bases from V and 0 bases from J, with 6 bases in between. Here the CDR3 DNA reads TGTGCCAGCATCACTTTGAACACTGAAGCTTTCTTT. Its translation is CASITLNTEAFF.

This clone appeared many times. The rearrangement uses TRBV2 and TRBJ2-5; 10 nucleotides line up with TRBD2. The CDR3 runs 15 residues. V gave up 6 bases and J gave up 1 base; unmatched junction bases: 5. The germline V gene has CDR1 SNHLY and CDR2 FYNNEI. The CDR3 spells CASSARTSGQETQYF. The CDR3 DNA follows: TGTGCCAGCAGCGCCCGGACTAGCGGCCAAGAGACCCAGTACTTC.

This clone was recorded at least ten times. The rearrangement uses TRBV20-1 and TRBJ2-1; 8 bases line up with TRBD1. This CDR3 is 14 amino acids long. After removal of 3 bases from V and 2 bases from J, the junction contained 3 bases not matched to a gene. Germline V gives CDR1 DFQATT, CDR2 SNEGSKA (reference sequence). This CDR3 is CSARGQDPYNEQFF. The CDR3 DNA follows: TGCAGTGCTAGGGGACAGGACCCCTACAATGAGCAGTTCTTC.

This chain joins TRBV6-5 and TRBJ1-1; D possibly corresponds to TRBD1 (5 bases). Germline loops: CDR1 MNHEY, CDR2 SVGAGI. This CDR3 is built from 15 residues. Trimming left V 7 bases short and J 2 bases short, with 17 bases between. The CDR3 sequence: CASIYGRGGNTEAFF. In DNA, the CDR3 is TGTGCCAGCATTTATGGGAGGGGCGGAAACACTGAAGCTTTCTTT.

This clone has a handful of counts. V usage is TRBV9 and J usage is TRBJ1-1; D not certain. CDR1 and CDR2 (germline): SGDLS, YYNGEE. Trimming cost V 5 bases and J 4 bases, with 12 bases left between them. The CDR3 has 13 residues. Here the CDR3 DNA reads TGTGCCAGCAGAGATTCGGCAGGCACTGAAGCTTTCTTT. Translating gives CASRDSAGTEAFF.

This clone was picked up one time. This chain links TRBV20-1 with TRBJ2-1, with TRBD1 matching 8 bases. With V trimmed by 3 bases and J by 9 bases, 4 bases remained unmatched. Germline V lookup: CDR1 DFQATT, CDR2 SNEGSKA (reference sequence). The CDR3 consists of 12 residues. CDR3 region: CSASHGTGEQFF. CDR3 nucleotide sequence: TGCAGTGCTAGTCACGGGACAGGTGAGCAGTTCTTC.

V and J are TRBV7-8 and TRBJ2-7; D perhaps matches TRBD2 (8 bases). The CDR3 consists of 16 residues. CDR1 SGHVS and CDR2 FQNEAQ come from the germline V gene. The V gene lost 5 bases and the J gene lost 0 bases, with 17 bases spanning the gap. Here the CDR3 reads CASSIQTGTSSYEQYF. CDR3 DNA: TGTGCCAGCAGCATCCAGACAGGGACTAGCTCCTACGAGCAGTACTTC.

This clone was seen repeatedly, ten times or more. J is TRBJ2-2 and V is TRBV2; D is perhaps TRBD1 (7 bases). Deletions cut 5 bases from V and 5 bases from J, with 15 bases between. The germline V gene encodes CDR1 SNHLY and CDR2 FYNNEI. This CDR3 comprises 15 residues. CDR3 amino acids: CASSPRTGGTGELFF. In DNA, the CDR3 is TGTGCCAGCAGTCCTCGGACAGGAGGGACCGGGGAGCTGTTTTTT.

The chain is built from TRBV6-2 or TRBV6-3 and TRBJ1-4, with a possible D match to TRBD1 (5 bases). The V and J ends lost 2 bases and 3 bases respectively, with 13 bases between them. Germline V lookup: CDR1 MNHEY, CDR2 SVGEGT. The CDR3 length is 16 residues. The chain's CDR3 is CASSYPWRGSNEKLFF. The CDR3 coding sequence is TGTGCCAGCAGTTACCCCTGGAGGGGCTCTAATGAAAAACTGTTTTTT.

Remarks on this clone: At one of its ends the junction is not consistent with the germline gene, which may arise from a read error. The chain uses TRBV14 and TRBJ1-6; perhaps TRBD1 as D (5 bases). CDR1 is SGHDN, CDR2 FVKESK, per germline. The CDR3 runs to 17 residues. The CDR3 loop is CASSRGDVSCYNSPLHF. DNA for the CDR3: TGTGCCAGCAGCCGAGGGGACGTGAGCTGCTATAATTCTCCCCTCCACTTT.